This is a list of T cell receptor beta chains from one sample in a study of PD-1 blockade in classical Hodgkin lymphoma. Data came from immunoSEQ multiplex PCR; TCRdb stores just in-frame clones and leaves some out. The sample has fewer than 3,000 clones; approximately 59% are singletons. The sequences come from peripheral blood mononuclear cells (PBMCs), collected at baseline. The source is a human donor with classical Hodgkin lymphoma. Each CDR3 is given with its conserved first and last residue. A D gene is named only where the DNA matches it firmly. The listing skips clone size in some rows; elsewhere it reads once, few, many or a size class.

d_call	clone_size	v_call	j_call	cdr3_nt	cdr3_aa
TRBD2	medium-sized	TRBV7-9	TRBJ2-1	TGTGCCAGCAGCGCTACCATAGCGGGACTAGCCAATGAGCAGTTCTTC	CASSATIAGLANEQFF
TRBD2	medium-sized	TRBV19	TRBJ2-1	TGTGCCAGTAGTCCTACTAGCGGCTCCTACAATGAGCAGTTCTTC	CASSPTSGSYNEQFF
-	-	TRBV20-1	TRBJ1-1	TGCAGACCGTCCGCCCGGATCGAAGCTTTCTTT	CRPSARIEAFF
-	-	TRBV11-2	TRBJ2-7	TGTGCCAGCAGTATCCACTACGAGCAGTACTTC	CASSIHYEQYF
-	-	TRBV6-1	TRBJ2-1	TGTGCCAGCATACCGCTCTCCTACAATGAGCAGTTCTTC	CASIPLSYNEQFF
TRBD1	-	TRBV5-1	TRBJ1-2	TGCGCCAGCAGCTTAGACAGGGGCTATGGCTACACCTTC	CASSLDRGYGYTF
-	once	TRBV6-5	TRBJ2-6	TGTGCCAGCACCAAATCTGGGGCCAACGTCCTGACTTTC	CASTKSGANVLTF
-	-	TRBV7-3	TRBJ2-5	-	CASSFGPGETQYF
-	-	TRBV30	TRBJ2-7	TGTGCCTGGATCGCAGGGGGGTTCTACGAGCAGTACTTC	CAWIAGGFYEQYF
TRBD2	-	TRBV4-1	TRBJ2-7	TGCGCCAGCAGCCAAGACGCCCTAGCGGGGGGTAGTCAGTACGAGCAGTACTTC	CASSQDALAGGSQYEQYF
-	-	TRBV19	TRBJ1-2	TGTGCCAGTAGGAAGGGACAAGCATCATTCTATGGCTACACCTTC	CASRKGQASFYGYTF
-	few	TRBV4-1	TRBJ2-5	TGCGCCAGCAGCCAAGCTTCACGGACCCAAGAGACCCAGTACTTC	CASSQASRTQETQYF
-	-	TRBV7-6	TRBJ2-7	TGTGCCAGCAGCTTAGGTATCGGACTTTACGAGCAGTACTTC	CASSLGIGLYEQYF
-	medium-sized	TRBV29-1	TRBJ2-2	TGCAGCGTTGATGTAGGGTACACCGGGGAGCTGTTTTTT	CSVDVGYTGELFF
-	few	TRBV10-3	TRBJ1-5	TGTGCCATCAGTGACAGAAACGGTCAGCCCCAGCATTTT	CAISDRNGQPQHF
TRBD1	-	TRBV28	TRBJ2-7	TGTGCCAGCAGTTTCGACAGGGGGCTTTACTACGAGCAGTACTTC	CASSFDRGLYYEQYF
-	few	TRBV20-1	TRBJ1-1	TGCAGTGCTAGGAAAACTTCTGAAGCTTTCTTT	CSARKTSEAFF
TRBD1	-	TRBV19	TRBJ1-2	TGTGCCAGTAGGCCTGGGACAGGTTTAGATGGCTACACCTTC	CASRPGTGLDGYTF
TRBD1	-	TRBV5-1	TRBJ2-2	TGCGCCAGCAGCGTCCCCCCGGGACAGGGGGTCGGGGAGCTGTTTTTT	CASSVPPGQGVGELFF
TRBD2	-	TRBV5-4	TRBJ2-3	TGTGCCAGCAGCAGGGTCCCCAAGCGGGGGGGGGAAGCAGATACGCAGTATTTT	CASSRVPKRGGEADTQYF
-	-	TRBV11-2	TRBJ2-7	TGTGCCAGCAGCGCAAATTACGAGCAGTACTTC	CASSANYEQYF
TRBD1	-	TRBV6-5	TRBJ1-1	TGTGCCAGCAGTCTACAGGGGGCAACTGAAGCTTTCTTT	CASSLQGATEAFF
-	-	TRBV11-1	TRBJ2-7	TGTGCCAGCAGCTTTCCCCTCGGGGACGCGGGGTACGAGCAGTACTTC	CASSFPLGDAGYEQYF
-	few	TRBV5-4	TRBJ2-5	TGTGCCAGCAGCTTGGACTCCCGTGGGGAGACCCAGTACTTC	CASSLDSRGETQYF
-	-	TRBV6-1	TRBJ1-5	TGTGCCAGCAGGCGGGATCTGAGCAATCAGCCCCAGCATTTT	CASRRDLSNQPQHF
-	-	TRBV4-1	TRBJ1-4	TGCGCCAGCAGCCAAGTGGTTGAAAAACTGTTTTTT	CASSQVVEKLFF
TRBD2	-	TRBV6-5	TRBJ2-7	TGTGCCAGCAGACGGACTAGCGGGACCTACGAGCAGTACTTC	CASRRTSGTYEQYF
-	-	TRBV6-5	TRBJ1-2	TGTGCCACCCTTGGCCCGCAGTTTAACTATGGCTACACCTTC	CATLGPQFNYGYTF
TRBD1	-	TRBV4-2	TRBJ1-2	TGTGCCAGCAGCCAAGGTGGACAGGGAGAAACATATGGCTACACCTTC	CASSQGGQGETYGYTF
-	-	TRBV5-6	TRBJ1-3	TGTGCCAGCAGCCCTGGACGGGGATTAAGAAACACCATATATTTT	CASSPGRGLRNTIYF
-	-	TRBV2	TRBJ1-4	TGTGCCAGCAGAGCCACGACCGAAAAACTGTTTTTT	CASRATTEKLFF
-	-	TRBV6-1	TRBJ1-5	TGTGCCAGCAACCGACTGGGTAATCAGCCCCAGCATTTT	CASNRLGNQPQHF
-	-	TRBV5-1	TRBJ1-5	TGCGCCAGCAGCTTGGATCAGGGACAGCCCCAGCATTTT	CASSLDQGQPQHF
-	-	TRBV9	TRBJ1-1	TGTGCCAGCAGCGTAGGGCCCCTCGGGGGTGAAGCTTTCTTT	CASSVGPLGGEAFF
TRBD1	few	TRBV2	TRBJ2-5	TGTGCCAGCATGGCCCAGGGGGCTGGGGAGACCCAGTACTTC	CASMAQGAGETQYF
-	-	TRBV6-5	TRBJ1-2	TGTGCCAGCACCCTTAGTATAGGGGCTTATGGCTACACCTTC	CASTLSIGAYGYTF
TRBD1	-	TRBV7-9	TRBJ2-3	TGTGCCAGCAGCCCCCGGGACAGGGGGCTTTACGAGTATTTT	CASSPRDRGLYEYF
-	-	TRBV6-5	TRBJ1-5	TGTGCCAGCAGTTCCAGGGGTGGGCAGCCCCAGCATTTT	CASSSRGGQPQHF
-	-	TRBV27	TRBJ2-5	TGTGCCAGCGCAGATGACCAAGAGACCCAGTACTTC	CASADDQETQYF
-	medium-sized	TRBV5-1	TRBJ2-7	TGCGCCAGCAGCATGGACCCGGGGGCCGAGCAGTACTTC	CASSMDPGAEQYF
-	few	TRBV5-6	TRBJ2-1	TGTGCCAGCAGCCGAGACAGGATAGCGTCGTACAATGAGCAGTTCTTC	CASSRDRIASYNEQFF
TRBD1	few	TRBV7-9	TRBJ2-5	TGTGCCAGCAGCTTATCGGGGACAGGGATCCAAGAGACCCAGTACTTC	CASSLSGTGIQETQYF
TRBD1	-	TRBV7-2	TRBJ1-1	TGTGCCAGCAGCTTAGCACGGGCCAGGGGGAGCACTGAAGCTTTCTTT	CASSLARARGSTEAFF
-	-	TRBV5-1	TRBJ1-6	TGCGCCAGCCGGCCCGGGACCGGCTCACCCCTCCACTTT	CASRPGTGSPLHF
-	few	TRBV7-6	TRBJ1-6	TGTGCCAGCAGCTTGCAGGGACGGAAGTCACCCCTCCACTTT	CASSLQGRKSPLHF
TRBD1	few	TRBV11-3	TRBJ1-1	TGTGCCAGCAGCCCGCGACAGGGGAACACTGAAGCTTTCTTT	CASSPRQGNTEAFF